This T cell receptor (beta chain) originates from a study of HIV-infected patients and healthy controls. Regarding the study as a whole: When repertoires were size-matched, rare events in HIV-infected data became overweighted. Compared with untreated HIV+ repertoires, healthy controls showed roughly threefold more distinct CDR3s and higher Shannon diversity. HIV+ repertoires were severely depleted of MAIT alpha-chain CDR3s, unlike healthy controls.

Reverse transcription used roughly 450 ng RNA and constant-region primers for alpha and beta. Using multiplexing indices, alpha and beta chain libraries were generated apart by chain-specific third strand synthesis. A single record per CDR3 protein comes from TCRdb applying MiXCR to the 5' RACE reads. This table holds about 15,000 distinct CDR3 sequences, more than 10% found once. Germline loops: CDR1 DFQATT, CDR2 SNEGSKA (reference sequence). Trimming pared 0 bases from V and 3 bases from J, leaving 15 bases between. This CDR3 region has 15 residues. This clonotype was found many times. Antigen specificity is unknown. Roughly three months, about 14 weeks, into antiretroviral therapy, follow-up blood was collected. No cell fractionation was done, so the repertoire covers all unsorted peripheral blood T cells.

The sample consisted of blood, taken during antiretroviral therapy. This receptor was identified in an adult with HIV infection. The donor label of this sample is uncertain. This chain uses TRBV20-1 with TRBJ2-7; D perhaps matches TRBD2 (5 bases). This CDR3 is CSARDHGKDFYEQYF. The DNA for the CDR3 is TGCAGTGCTAGAGATCATGGGAAGGACTTCTACGAGCAGTACTTC.